This T cell receptor beta chain is drawn from a study of vaccination effects on CD4 cells after COVID-19. Study as a whole: Two-dose BNT162b2 or mRNA-1273 vaccination was given to participants.

The germline V gene encodes CDR1 SGHDT and CDR2 YYEEEE. This CDR3 comprises 15 residues. V was clipped by 0 bases and J by 0 bases, with 4 bases between them. As concerns this clone: What it binds is unknown.

Ahead of sequencing, the ViraFEST assay grew antigen-specific CD4+ T cells using viral peptide pools. Once cultured for around 11 days, the cells underwent separation to obtain CD4+ T cells. Cultures received IL-2 medium that replaced half the medium on days 3 and 7. TCRdb keeps only in-frame clones here, not all; method: immunoSEQ multiplex PCR. The sample consists of about 79,000 clones, around four fifths of them appearing once. The receptor was derived from a human donor who received a COVID-19 vaccine. The chain links TRBV5-6 to TRBJ1-6; D is undetermined. Source: CD4+ T cells from PBMCs cultured with HCoV-229E spike peptides, taken before COVID-19 vaccination. CDR3 in amino acids: CASSLGSSYNSPLHF. DNA for the CDR3: TGTGCCAGCAGCTTGGGGAGCTCCTATAATTCACCCCTCCACTTT.